This TCR beta chain was profiled in a study of cytotoxic CD8 clonotypes in ibrutinib-treated CLL. This clone was recorded only once. The CDR3 totals 14 residues. Per the germline V gene, CDR1 is SGHAT and CDR2 is FQNNGV. The trim removed 2 bases at V and 4 bases at J, leaving 3 bases unmatched. TCRdb keeps only in-frame clones here, not all; method: immunoSEQ multiplex PCR. The sample gives about 330,000 clones, roughly 71% of which show up once; roughly 6% is in the top ten. The sample here was PBMCs, taken after 36 months of ibrutinib treatment. The V call is TRBV11-2, the J call TRBJ1-1; 8 nucleotides line up with TRBD1. This clonotype originated in a human donor with chronic lymphocytic leukemia. This chain's CDR3 is CASSLRTGGTEAFF. CDR3 nucleotide sequence: TGTGCCAGCAGCTTACGTACAGGGGGCACTGAAGCTTTCTTT.